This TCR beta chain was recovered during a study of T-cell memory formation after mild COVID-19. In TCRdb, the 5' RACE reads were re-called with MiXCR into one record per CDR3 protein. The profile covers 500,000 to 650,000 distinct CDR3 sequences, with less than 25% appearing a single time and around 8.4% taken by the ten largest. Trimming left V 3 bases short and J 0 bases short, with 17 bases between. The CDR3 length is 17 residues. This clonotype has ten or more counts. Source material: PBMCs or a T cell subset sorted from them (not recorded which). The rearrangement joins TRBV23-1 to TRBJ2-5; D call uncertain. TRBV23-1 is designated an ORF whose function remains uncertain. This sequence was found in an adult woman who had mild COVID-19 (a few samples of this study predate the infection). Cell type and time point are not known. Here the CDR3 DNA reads TGCGCCAGCAGTCACAACCAAGATTATCGGTACCAAGAGACCCAGTACTTC. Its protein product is CASSHNQDYRYQETQYF.